One sample yielded the 25 T cell receptor beta chains listed below, sequenced in a study of blood T cell repertoires in COVID-19. Assay used: immunoSEQ multiplex PCR; TCRdb lists only in-frame clones, some missing. The table lists tens of thousands of clones, approximately 90% of them singletons. Sequencing input: peripheral blood. These receptors all come from a human donor in a cohort sampled during active COVID-19.

V is TRBV19 and J is TRBJ1-4; 8 bases are a match to TRBD1. CDR3 size: 14 residues. Losses at the gene ends were 3 bases for V and 8 bases for J; bases not matched to a gene: 5. Looked up from germline, CDR1 is LNHDA and CDR2 is SQIVND (reference sequence). CDR3 amino acids: CASSMTGVGEKLFF. DNA for the CDR3: TGTGCCAGTAGTATGACAGGGGTTGGAGAAAAACTGTTTTTT.

V gene TRBV2 combines with J gene TRBJ2-4, with a possible D match to TRBD1 (5 bases). The CDR3 extends over 14 amino acids. V was shortened by 6 bases and J by 0 bases, with 9 bases between the two germline ends. From germline, CDR1 is SNHLY and CDR2 FYNNEI. The CDR3 nucleotides read TGTGCCAGCAGAGGGGTCCTAGCCAAAAACATTCAGTACTTC. Its protein is CASRGVLAKNIQYF.

The V gene is TRBV5-1, the J gene TRBJ2-7; 9 bases are shared with TRBD2. V was clipped by 4 bases and J by 1 base; unmatched bases: 15. The length of the CDR3 is 18 residues. Germline V CDR1 and CDR2: SGHRS, YFSETQ. The CDR3 DNA sequence: TGCGCCAGCAGCGGGGGGCTCTTAGCGGGGGTTTTATCCTACGAGCAGTACTTC. The encoded protein is CASSGGLLAGVLSYEQYF. Filled out from reference TRBV5-1 and TRBJ2-7, the complete variable domain reads KAGVTQTPRYLIKTRGQQVTLSCSPISGHRSVSWYQQTPGQGLQFLFEYFSETQRNKGNFPGRFSGRQFSNSRSEMNVSTLELGDSALYLCASSGGLLAGVLSYEQYFGPGTRLTVT.

The chain uses TRBV15 and TRBJ2-5, with TRBD2 matching over 12 bases. Germline V CDR1 and CDR2: LNHNV, YYDKDF (reference sequence). J was trimmed by 2 bases and V by 11 bases; bases with no gene match: 6. The CDR3 has 14 amino acids. The CDR3 region is CAVTSGGSQETQYF. The CDR3 bases are TGTGCCGTTACTAGCGGGGGGAGTCAAGAGACCCAGTACTTC. The whole variable domain, filled in from reference TRBV15 and TRBJ2-5, reads DAMVIQNPRYQVTQFGKPVTLSCSQTLNHNVMYWYQQKSSQAPKLLFHYYDKDFNNEADTPDNFQSRRPNTSFCFLDIRSPGLGDTAMYLCAVTSGGSQETQYFGPGTRLLVL.

The chain uses TRBV27 and TRBJ2-7; the match to TRBD1 covers 8 bases. The CDR3 consists of 16 residues. Germline-derived CDR1 and CDR2 are MNHEY and SMNVEV (reference sequence). J lost 5 bases, V lost 6 bases, and 15 bases had no gene match. The CDR3 sequence is CASRVQRQGIDDEQYF. The CDR3 nucleotides read TGTGCCAGCAGAGTACAAAGACAGGGGATAGACGACGAGCAGTACTTC.

The V gene is TRBV27, the J gene TRBJ2-7; no firm D call. Between the trimmed V and J ends, which lost 0 bases and 3 bases, there was a span of 15 bases. This CDR3 spans 16 amino acids. CDR1 is MNHEY, CDR2 SMNVEV, per germline (reference sequence). CDR3: CASSLSPPQVGYEQYF. CDR3 bases: TGTGCCAGCAGTTTATCGCCACCGCAGGTCGGCTACGAGCAGTACTTC.

The gene calls are TRBV19 and TRBJ1-1, with D tentatively TRBD1 (5 bases). The CDR3 runs 12 residues. Deletions cut 8 bases from V and 1 base from J, with 8 bases between. CDR1 is LNHDA and CDR2 is SQIVND in the germline V gene (reference sequence). CDR3 in amino acids: CASQGRNTEAFF. The CDR3 nucleotides read TGTGCCAGTCAGGGCAGGAACACTGAAGCTTTCTTT.

The chain carries TRBV18 and TRBJ1-5, with D possibly matching TRBD1 (6 bases). Germline values: CDR1 KGHSH, CDR2 LQKENI. This CDR3 spans 12 amino acids. V lost 6 bases to trimming and J lost 4 bases, with 7 bases between them. The CDR3 loop reads CASSTGNQPQHF. CDR3 nucleotides: TGTGCCAGCTCCACAGGGAATCAGCCCCAGCATTTT. Combining the CDR3 with reference TRBV18 and TRBJ1-5 gives the whole variable domain NAGVMQNPRHLVRRRGQEARLRCSPMKGHSHVYWYRQLPEEGLKFMVYLQKENIIDESGMPKERFSAEFPKEGPSILRIQQVVRGDSAAYFCASSTGNQPQHFGDGTRLSIL.

The chain links TRBV3-1 (or the pseudogene TRBV3-2) to TRBJ2-3, with 10 bases identical to TRBD2. The CDR3 has 13 amino acids. With V trimmed by 1 base and J by 12 bases, 4 bases remained unmatched. CDR1 LGHDT and CDR2 YNNKEL come from the germline V gene (reference sequence). Here the CDR3 DNA reads TGTGCCAGCAGCCAAGTAGCGGGGGGCCCTCAGTATTTT. Translated: CASSQVAGGPQYF.

This rearrangement joins TRBV27 to TRBJ1-5, with 7 bases lining up with TRBD1. Unmatched junction bases numbered 10, after V lost 7 bases and J lost 4 bases. This CDR3 spans 15 amino acids. Germline loops: CDR1 MNHEY, CDR2 SMNVEV (reference sequence). CDR3 in amino acids: CASNPMGRGNQPQHF. The CDR3 DNA reads as TGTGCCAGCAACCCGATGGGCAGGGGGAATCAGCCCCAGCATTTT.

This chain uses TRBV3-1 (or the pseudogene TRBV3-2) with TRBJ2-2; 8 positions agree with TRBD1. CDR3 length: 16 amino acids. V trimming: 2 bases; J trimming: 2 bases; junction bases outside the gene matches: 4. CDR1 and CDR2 from the germline V gene are LGHDT and YNNKEL (reference sequence). In DNA, the CDR3 is TGTGCCAGCAGCCAAATGGACAGGGCTAACACCGGGGAGCTGTTTTTT. Translated: CASSQMDRANTGELFF.

This clone appeared once. The rearrangement links TRBV10-1 to TRBJ2-7, with 11 bases that match TRBD1. In germline, CDR1 is WNHNN, CDR2 SYGVQD (reference sequence). This CDR3 region has 15 residues. V was clipped by 2 bases and J by 3 bases; unmatched bases: 3. The CDR3 loop is CASSEPGQGVYEQYF. In DNA, the CDR3 is TGCGCCAGCAGTGAGCCGGGACAGGGGGTCTACGAGCAGTACTTC.

The V call is TRBV7-9, the J call TRBJ1-1, with D maybe TRBD1 (6 bases). Germline CDR1 is SEHNR and CDR2 is FQNEAQ (reference sequence). With 3 bases removed from V and 6 bases from J, the gap between germline ends came to 23 bases. The CDR3 has 17 residues. The CDR3 region is CASSFRGWGQGFAEAFF. The CDR3 DNA sequence: TGTGCCAGCAGCTTTCGAGGGTGGGGCCAGGGGTTCGCTGAAGCTTTCTTT.

This CDR3 reads CATQGSSSYEQYF. The CDR3 DNA follows: TGTGCCACCCAGGGGTCGAGCTCCTACGAGCAGTACTTC. The J gene is TRBJ2-7, the V gene TRBV27, with a tentative D call TRBD1 (6 bases). The CDR3 totals 13 residues. Germline-derived CDR1 and CDR2 are MNHEY and SMNVEV (reference sequence). With 10 bases removed from V and 0 bases from J, the gap between germline ends came to 13 bases.

This clone was recorded a few times. The chain carries TRBV28 and TRBJ1-2, with 7 bases aligning to TRBD1. Unmatched junction bases numbered 12, after V lost 4 bases and J lost 4 bases. Germline CDR1 reads MDHEN; CDR2 reads SYDVKM. The CDR3 length is 16 residues. CDR3 amino acids: CASSSPTPSGGYGYTF. CDR3 sequence (DNA): TGTGCCAGCAGTTCTCCCACCCCGTCAGGGGGCTATGGCTACACCTTC.

This clone was recorded once. V usage is TRBV7-6 and J usage is TRBJ2-7; D might be TRBD1 (5 bases). The CDR3 is 14 amino acids. Trimming took off 3 bases at V and 6 bases at J, with 15 bases between the two ends. Germline V gene data show CDR1 as SGHVS and CDR2 as FNYEAQ. CDR3: CASSLFDSKPEQYF. DNA for the CDR3: TGTGCCAGCAGCTTGTTCGACAGCAAACCCGAGCAGTACTTC.

The V gene is TRBV19, the J gene TRBJ2-1; 9 bases line up with TRBD2. Germline loops: CDR1 LNHDA, CDR2 SQIVND (reference sequence). This CDR3 spans 15 amino acids. Trimming at V came to 2 bases and at J to 9 bases, leaving 8 bases not matched to a gene. The DNA of the CDR3 is TGTGCCAGTAGTATAAAGGCGGGGGGGCATCTTGAGCAGTTCTTC. Protein sequence: CASSIKAGGHLEQFF.

The chain combines TRBV2 with TRBJ2-2; 10 bases are shared with TRBD2. CDR1 and CDR2 (germline): SNHLY, FYNNEI. The CDR3 runs 15 residues. Trimming removed 4 bases from V and 4 bases from J; junction bases left unmatched: 3. The CDR3 sequence: CASSGQRGGTGELFF. In DNA form, the CDR3 reads TGTGCCAGCAGTGGTCAGCGGGGGGGCACCGGGGAGCTGTTTTTT.

The chain links TRBV2 to TRBJ2-7; 13 nucleotides align to TRBD2. The CDR3 has 18 residues. The germline CDR1 and CDR2 sequences are SNHLY and FYNNEI. Trimming removed 3 bases from V and 9 bases from J; junction bases left unmatched: 17. The CDR3 DNA sequence: TGTGCCAGCAGTGAGGTAACGGGACTAGCGGGGCGGCAACTTTCGCAGTACTTC. Its translation is CASSEVTGLAGRQLSQYF.

V is TRBV19 and J is TRBJ2-7; 8 positions match TRBD1. V gave up 4 bases and J gave up 2 bases; unmatched junction bases: 4. The CDR3 is 14 residues long. Germline CDR1 LNHDA, CDR2 SQIVND (reference sequence). CDR3 amino acids: CASSTGGRTYEQYF. DNA of the CDR3: TGTGCCAGTAGTACAGGGGGCCGAACCTACGAGCAGTACTTC.

A remark on this clone: Other DNA sequences of this sample code for an identical CDR3. The chain links TRBV10-3 to TRBJ2-7; 7 bases are shared with TRBD1. The J segment lost 5 bases and the V segment lost 2 bases, leaving 3 bases of the junction unmatched. In germline, CDR1 is ENHRY, CDR2 SYGVKD. The length of the CDR3 is 13 residues. The CDR3 reads CAISERGQDEQYF. CDR3 DNA sequence: TGTGCCATCAGTGAGCGAGGACAGGACGAGCAGTACTTC.

The gene calls are TRBV4-2 and TRBJ1-4; TRBD1 is a possible D gene (5 bases). V was shortened by 5 bases and J by 6 bases, with 16 bases between the two germline ends. Germline V CDR1 and CDR2: LGHNA, YNFKEQ. This CDR3 is 15 amino acids long. CDR3 DNA: TGTGCCAGCAGCATCCCGCAAGGCAGGGATGAAAAACTGTTTTTT. It encodes CASSIPQGRDEKLFF.

The chain couples TRBV14 to TRBJ2-5; maybe TRBD1 (6 bases). This CDR3 is built from 17 residues. With 1 base removed from V and 3 bases from J, the gap between germline ends came to 18 bases. Germline V lookup: CDR1 SGHDN, CDR2 FVKESK. CDR3 amino acids: CASSQGWVGKGEETQYF. In DNA, the CDR3 is TGTGCCAGCAGCCAAGGATGGGTTGGAAAGGGGGAAGAGACCCAGTACTTC.

The sample holds one count of this clone. V usage is TRBV9 and J usage is TRBJ2-7, with D tentatively TRBD2 (5 bases). CDR3 length: 15 residues. The V gene lost 0 bases and the J gene lost 3 bases, with 13 bases spanning the gap. Germline V gene data show CDR1 as SGDLS and CDR2 as YYNGEE. The CDR3 loop reads CASSVERTGGYEQYF. CDR3 bases: TGTGCCAGCAGCGTAGAAAGGACTGGAGGCTACGAGCAGTACTTC.

The rearrangement joins TRBV6-1 to TRBJ1-5; tentative D call: TRBD1 (6 bases). The V gene lost 2 bases and the J gene lost 0 bases, with 11 bases spanning the gap. The CDR3 has 16 residues. CDR1 is MNHNS, CDR2 SASEGT, per germline. The CDR3 nucleotides read TGTGCCAGCAGTGAATCGGACAGTTATAGCAATCAGCCCCAGCATTTT. Translated: CASSESDSYSNQPQHF.